Below, 18 T cell receptor beta chains from the same sample are listed, as sequenced in a study of blood T cells in healthy people across ages. Alongside a J-beta primer mix, a sample-barcoded 5' primer served in a second PCR lasting roughly 6 to 11 cycles. A single record per CDR3 protein comes from TCRdb applying MiXCR to the 5' RACE reads. The sample consists of 550,000 to 750,000 distinct CDR3 sequences, around a fifth of them appearing once. The specimen sequenced was blood. All receptors come from a man aged 65 to 79 in good health.

The chain joins TRBV7-2 to TRBJ2-2, with no clear D. Germline CDR1 SGHTA, CDR2 FQGNSA. This CDR3 is built from 16 residues. Trimming took off 2 bases at V and 2 bases at J, with 12 bases between the two ends. The CDR3 sequence: CASSLTPSLNTGELFF. CDR3 DNA: TGTGCCAGCAGCTTAACTCCATCTCTTAACACCGGGGAGCTGTTTTTT.

This clonotype came up a few times. The chain uses TRBV15 and TRBJ2-1, with D maybe TRBD1 (6 bases). The germline V gene encodes CDR1 LNHNV and CDR2 YYDKDF (reference sequence). Trimming stripped 1 base from V and 5 bases from J, with 12 bases between. CDR3 length: 15 residues. In DNA, the CDR3 is TGTGCCACCAGCAGAGGACAGGCCCAGAACAATGAGCAGTTCTTC. This sequence encodes CATSRGQAQNNEQFF.

The chain carries TRBV28 and TRBJ2-7, with D possibly being TRBD2 (6 bases). V lost 9 bases and J lost 2, with 14 bases in between. Per the germline V gene, CDR1 is MDHEN and CDR2 is SYDVKM. This CDR3 region has 13 residues. For the CDR3, the DNA is TGTGCCAGTGGGCTAGCGAATGCCTACGAGCAGTACTTC. As protein: CASGLANAYEQYF.

This clonotype was counted only a few times. A junction boundary mismatches the germline segment, possibly from a read error. The chain recombines TRBV12-3 or TRBV12-4 with TRBJ2-1, with 9 bases that match TRBD2. This CDR3 is built from 15 residues. This CDR3 reads CASSAGLAGYNKQFF. DNA of the CDR3: TGTGCCAGCAGCGCGGGACTAGCCGGTTACAATAAGCAGTTCTTC.

This clonotype was detected ten times or more. The chain carries TRBV5-1 and TRBJ2-2, with D tentatively TRBD2 (5 bases). CDR1 and CDR2 from the germline V gene are SGHRS and YFSETQ. V was cut by 6 bases and J by 8 bases, with 17 bases left in between. CDR3 size: 14 residues. In DNA, the CDR3 is TGCGCCAGCACCGGGCCAGCCACGGGAGGGGAGCTGTTTTTT. It is translated as CASTGPATGGELFF.

This clonotype occurred a few times. The J gene is TRBJ1-1, the V gene TRBV18; D is unresolved. Germline-derived CDR1 and CDR2 are KGHSH and LQKENI. The CDR3 totals 14 residues. Trimming cost V 2 bases and J 0 bases, with 7 bases left between them. CDR3: CASSPAEMNTEAFF. The CDR3 DNA is TGTGCCAGCTCACCAGCGGAGATGAACACTGAAGCTTTCTTT.

This clonotype has only a few counts. This rearrangement joins TRBV6-5 to TRBJ1-5; D not resolved. The V end lost 0 bases, the J end lost 3 bases, and 3 bases lay between the germline ends. This CDR3 comprises 13 residues. Germline CDR1 MNHEY, CDR2 SVGAGI. CDR3 in DNA: TGTGCCAGCAGTTACTCTAACAATCAGCCCCAGCATTTT. Amino acids: CASSYSNNQPQHF.

This clonotype was seen a handful of times. V gene TRBV9 combines with J gene TRBJ2-5; 7 bases map to TRBD2. The J call is doubtful: the DNA matches TRBJ2-7 better. Per the germline V gene, CDR1 is SGDLS and CDR2 is YYNGEE. The CDR3 runs 14 residues. CDR3 sequence reads: CASSATGGFYEQYF. The CDR3 DNA follows: TGTGCCAGCAGCGCTACGGGAGGCTTTTACGAGCAGTACTTC.

The V gene is TRBV20-1, the J gene TRBJ2-5, with TRBD2 matching over 9 bases. The tail of the sequence fits TRBJ2-1 better, so the J call may be wrong. The CDR3 has 13 residues. In germline, CDR1 is DFQATT, CDR2 SNEGSKA (reference sequence). DNA for the CDR3: TGCAGTGCTAGAGGGGGACTAGCCCATGAGCAGTTCTTC. This sequence encodes CSARGGLAHEQFF.

This sequence joins TRBV18 and TRBJ2-6; tentatively, D is TRBD1 or TRBD2 (6 bases each). V was clipped by 1 base and J by 2 bases, with 9 bases between them. CDR1 and CDR2 (germline): KGHSH, LQKENI. This CDR3 spans 16 amino acids. The CDR3 DNA follows: TGTGCCAGCTCACCACAGGGGGGCCCTGGGGCCAACGTCCTGACTTTC. It translates to CASSPQGGPGANVLTF. The whole variable domain, filled in from reference TRBV18 and TRBJ2-6, reads NAGVMQNPRHLVRRRGQEARLRCSPMKGHSHVYWYRQLPEEGLKFMVYLQKENIIDESGMPKERFSAEFPKEGPSILRIQQVVRGDSAAYFCASSPQGGPGANVLTFGAGSRLTVL.

This clonotype showed up just a few times. The chain is built from TRBV7-2 and TRBJ2-5; D unresolved. The CDR3 has 15 residues. The germline gives CDR1 SGHTA, CDR2 FQGNSA. V was cut by 2 bases and J by 1 base, with 11 bases left in between. The CDR3 region has the DNA TGTGCCAGCAGCTTATCGGGCGGAGCCCAAGAGACCCAGTACTTC. Its protein is CASSLSGGAQETQYF.

In its sample, this clonotype was seen a few times. This chain's CDR3 is CASSRHGLGEQYF. CDR3 coding DNA: TGTGCCAGCAGCAGGCACGGACTCGGCGAGCAGTACTTC. V and J are TRBV28 and TRBJ2-7; maybe TRBD2 (5 bases). Germline CDR1 reads MDHEN; CDR2 reads SYDVKM. The CDR3 runs to 13 residues. V gave up 6 bases and J gave up 6 bases, with 15 bases separating them.

The chain couples TRBV5-5 to TRBJ2-5; the match to TRBD2 covers 9 bases. Germline V CDR1 and CDR2: SGHKS, YYEKEE (reference sequence). Trimming at V came to 5 bases and at J to 5 bases, leaving 7 bases not matched to a gene. This CDR3 contains 14 residues. DNA for the CDR3: TGTGCCAGCAGTTTTGCGGGGGGGCATGAGACCCAGTACTTC. It encodes CASSFAGGHETQYF. The full variable domain, its missing parts supplied by reference TRBV5-5 and TRBJ2-5, is DAGVTQSPTHLIKTRGQQVTLRCSPISGHKSVSWYQQVLGQGPQFIFQYYEKEERGRGNFPDRFSARQFPNYSSELNVNALLLGDSALYLCASSFAGGHETQYFGPGTRLLVL.

This sequence joins TRBV12-3 or TRBV12-4 and TRBJ1-6, with TRBD1 as a possible D gene (5 bases). The CDR3 has 12 residues. Trimming took off 5 bases at V and 8 bases at J, with 7 bases between the two ends. CDR3 coding DNA: TGTGCCAGCAGTACGGGGGATTCACCCCTCCACTTT. Translated, it gives CASSTGDSPLHF.

This clonotype was seen only a few times. V usage is TRBV15 and J usage is TRBJ2-3; D call uncertain. The CDR3 has 16 amino acids. Per the germline V gene, CDR1 is LNHNV and CDR2 is YYDKDF (reference sequence). The V and J ends lost 3 bases and 1 base respectively, with 14 bases between them. CDR3 bases: TGTGCCACCAGCAGGAAGGGATTGATCGGCACAGATACGCAGTATTTT. Protein sequence: CATSRKGLIGTDTQYF.

The chain employs TRBV20-1 and TRBJ2-7; D is unclear. Germline V gives CDR1 DFQATT, CDR2 SNEGSKA (reference sequence). The CDR3 extends over 11 amino acids. Trimming left V 3 bases short and J 4 bases short, with 7 bases between. The DNA for the CDR3 is TGCAGTGCTAGGGCCTCATACGAGCAGTACTTC. It codes for CSARASYEQYF.

This clonotype has just a few counts. V usage is TRBV2 and J usage is TRBJ2-7; the D call may be TRBD1 or TRBD2 (6 bases each). The germline V gene has CDR1 SNHLY and CDR2 FYNNEI. The CDR3 runs 12 residues. Trimming removed 4 bases from V and 7 bases from J, with 11 bases in between. The CDR3 nucleotides are TGTGCCAGCAGTGTTGGGGGGCGGGAGCAGTACTTC. This translates into CASSVGGREQYF.

The chain has TRBV7-2 and TRBJ1-4; 7 bases map to TRBD1. Unmatched junction bases numbered 10, after V lost 1 base and J lost 11 bases. The CDR3 loop spans 15 amino acids. The germline gives CDR1 SGHTA, CDR2 FQGNSA. For the CDR3, the DNA is TGTGCCAGCAGCTTAGGCGGTACAGGGGCTGGGAAACTGTTTTTT. It is translated as CASSLGGTGAGKLFF.